This T cell receptor beta chain originates from a study of blood T cell repertoires in COVID-19. Clones were sequenced by immunoSEQ multiplex PCR, and TCRdb holds only the in-frame ones, with some missing. The data contain roughly 260,000 clones, 75% to 90% of them singletons. Germline loops: CDR1 SGHDT, CDR2 YYEEEE. The J segment lost 2 bases and the V segment lost 3 bases, leaving 13 bases of the junction unmatched. The CDR3 contains 19 residues. This chain connects TRBV5-6 to TRBJ2-3; 12 positions agree with TRBD2. Material for sequencing was PBMCs or T cells enriched from blood (not recorded which). The origin of this receptor is a woman in her fifties or sixties who had recovered from COVID-19. In DNA form, the CDR3 reads TGTGCCAGCAGCTGGGGGAGAGCTAGCGGGAGGGGTTTCACAGATACGCAGTATTTT. This sequence encodes CASSWGRASGRGFTDTQYF.